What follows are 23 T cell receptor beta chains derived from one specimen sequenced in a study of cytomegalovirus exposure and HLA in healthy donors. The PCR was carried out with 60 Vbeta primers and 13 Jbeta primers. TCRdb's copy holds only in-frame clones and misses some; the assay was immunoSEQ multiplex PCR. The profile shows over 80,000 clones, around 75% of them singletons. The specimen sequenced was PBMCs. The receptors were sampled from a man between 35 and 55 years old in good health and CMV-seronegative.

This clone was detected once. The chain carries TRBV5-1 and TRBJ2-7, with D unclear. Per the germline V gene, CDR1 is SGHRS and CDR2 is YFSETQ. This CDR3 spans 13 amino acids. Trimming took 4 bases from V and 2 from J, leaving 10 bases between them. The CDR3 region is CASSEAVTYEQYF. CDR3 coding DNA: TGCGCCAGCAGCGAGGCAGTTACCTACGAGCAGTACTTC. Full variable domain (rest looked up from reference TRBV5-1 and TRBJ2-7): KAGVTQTPRYLIKTRGQQVTLSCSPISGHRSVSWYQQTPGQGLQFLFEYFSETQRNKGNFPGRFSGRQFSNSRSEMNVSTLELGDSALYLCASSEAVTYEQYFGPGTRLTVT.

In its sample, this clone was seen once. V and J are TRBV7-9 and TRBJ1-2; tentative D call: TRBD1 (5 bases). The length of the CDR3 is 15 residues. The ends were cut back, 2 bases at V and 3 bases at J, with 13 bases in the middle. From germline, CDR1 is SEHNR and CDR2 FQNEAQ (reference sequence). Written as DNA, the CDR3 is TGTGCCAGCAGCTTACGGGCAGGGCCGGACTATGGCTACACCTTC. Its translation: CASSLRAGPDYGYTF.

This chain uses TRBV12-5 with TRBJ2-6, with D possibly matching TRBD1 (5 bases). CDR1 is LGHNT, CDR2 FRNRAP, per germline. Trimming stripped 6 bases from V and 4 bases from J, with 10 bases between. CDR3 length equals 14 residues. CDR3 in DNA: TGTGCTAGTGGGCAGGGTTCAGGGGCCAACGTCCTGACTTTC. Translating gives CASGQGSGANVLTF.

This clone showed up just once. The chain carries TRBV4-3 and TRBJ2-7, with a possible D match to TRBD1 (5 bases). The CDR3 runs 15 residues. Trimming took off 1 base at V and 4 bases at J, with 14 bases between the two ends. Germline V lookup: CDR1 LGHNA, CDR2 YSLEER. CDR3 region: CASSQGPSGAYEQYF. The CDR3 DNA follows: TGCGCCAGCAGCCAAGGGCCCTCTGGGGCATACGAGCAGTACTTC.

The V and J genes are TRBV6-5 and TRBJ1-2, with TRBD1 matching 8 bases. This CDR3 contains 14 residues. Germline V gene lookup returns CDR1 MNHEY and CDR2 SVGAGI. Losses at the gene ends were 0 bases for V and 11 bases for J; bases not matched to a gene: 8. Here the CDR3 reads CASSYSDRARRYTF. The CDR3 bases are TGTGCCAGCAGTTACTCGGACAGGGCGAGGCGGTACACCTTC.

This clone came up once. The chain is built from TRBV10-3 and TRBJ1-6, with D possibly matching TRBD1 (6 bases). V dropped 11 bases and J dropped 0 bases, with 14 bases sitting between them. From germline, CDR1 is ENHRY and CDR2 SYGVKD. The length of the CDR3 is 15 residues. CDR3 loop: CAGKKDSSYNSPLHF. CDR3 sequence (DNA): TGTGCCGGGAAAAAGGACAGCTCCTATAATTCACCCCTCCACTTT.

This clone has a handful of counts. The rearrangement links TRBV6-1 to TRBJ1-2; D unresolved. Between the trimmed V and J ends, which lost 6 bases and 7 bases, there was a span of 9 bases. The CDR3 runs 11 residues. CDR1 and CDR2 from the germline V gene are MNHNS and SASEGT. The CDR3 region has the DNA TGTGCCAGCAGAGACTCCTTTGGCTACACCTTC. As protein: CASRDSFGYTF.

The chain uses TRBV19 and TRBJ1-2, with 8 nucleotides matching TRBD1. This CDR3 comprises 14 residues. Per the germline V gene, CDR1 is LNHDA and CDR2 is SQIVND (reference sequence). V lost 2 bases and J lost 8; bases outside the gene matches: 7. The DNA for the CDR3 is TGTGCCAGTAGTATACAGGGGGCAAGAGGCGGCTACACCTTC. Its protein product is CASSIQGARGGYTF.

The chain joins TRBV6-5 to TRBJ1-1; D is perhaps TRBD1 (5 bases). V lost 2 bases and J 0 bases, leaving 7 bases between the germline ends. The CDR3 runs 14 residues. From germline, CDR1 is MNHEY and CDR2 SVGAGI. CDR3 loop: CASSYAGMNTEAFF. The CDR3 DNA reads TGTGCCAGCAGTTACGCAGGGATGAACACTGAAGCTTTCTTT.

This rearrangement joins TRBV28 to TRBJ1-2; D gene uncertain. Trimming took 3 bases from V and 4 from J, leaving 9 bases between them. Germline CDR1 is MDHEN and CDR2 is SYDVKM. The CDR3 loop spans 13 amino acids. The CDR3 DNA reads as TGTGCCAGCAGTTTCGACAATACCTATGGCTACACCTTC. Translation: CASSFDNTYGYTF.

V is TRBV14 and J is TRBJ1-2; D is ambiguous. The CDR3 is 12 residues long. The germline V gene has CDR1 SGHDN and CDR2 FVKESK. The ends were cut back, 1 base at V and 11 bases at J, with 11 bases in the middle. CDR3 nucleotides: TGTGCCAGCAGCCAAGGCGAAGGAGGATACACCTTC. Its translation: CASSQGEGGYTF.

The CDR3, as DNA: TGTGCCAGCAGCTACAGGGCGGGACTAGCGGCCACAGATACGCAGTATTTT. Translation: CASSYRAGLAATDTQYF. J is TRBJ2-3 and V is TRBV4-2, with 11 bases matching TRBD2. Germline V gene data show CDR1 as LGHNA and CDR2 as YNFKEQ. The CDR3 is 17 amino acids. Unmatched junction bases numbered 9, after V lost 5 bases and J lost 2 bases.

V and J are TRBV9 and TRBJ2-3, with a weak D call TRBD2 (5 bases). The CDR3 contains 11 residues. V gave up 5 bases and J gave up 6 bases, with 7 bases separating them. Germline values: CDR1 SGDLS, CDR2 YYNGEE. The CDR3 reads CASSLADTQYF. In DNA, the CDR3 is TGTGCCAGCAGTTTAGCGGATACGCAGTATTTT.

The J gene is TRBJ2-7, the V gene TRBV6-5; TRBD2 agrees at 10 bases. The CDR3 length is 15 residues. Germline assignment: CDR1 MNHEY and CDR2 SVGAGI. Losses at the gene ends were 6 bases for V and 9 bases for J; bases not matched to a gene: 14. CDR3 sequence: CASRGTSGGAFSQYF. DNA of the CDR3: TGTGCCAGCAGGGGTACAAGCGGGGGGGCTTTCTCGCAGTACTTC.

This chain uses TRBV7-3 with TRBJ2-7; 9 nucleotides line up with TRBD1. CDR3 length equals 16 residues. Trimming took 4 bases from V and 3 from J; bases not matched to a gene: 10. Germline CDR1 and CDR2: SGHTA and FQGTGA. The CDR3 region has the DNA TGTGCCAGCAGCTCTGGGGGGACAGGGCCTTTCTACGAGCAGTACTTC. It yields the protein CASSSGGTGPFYEQYF.

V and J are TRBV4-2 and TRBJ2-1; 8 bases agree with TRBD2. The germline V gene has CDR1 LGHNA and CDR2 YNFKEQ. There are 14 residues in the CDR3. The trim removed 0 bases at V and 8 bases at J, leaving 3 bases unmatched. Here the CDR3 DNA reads TGTGCCAGCAGCCAAGAATTGCGGGGGGATGAGCAGTTCTTC. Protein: CASSQELRGDEQFF.

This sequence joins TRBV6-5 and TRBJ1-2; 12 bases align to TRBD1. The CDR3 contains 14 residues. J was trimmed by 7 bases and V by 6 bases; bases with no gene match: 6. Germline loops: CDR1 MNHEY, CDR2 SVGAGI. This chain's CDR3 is CASSSPGQGAGYTF. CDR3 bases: TGTGCCAGCAGCTCCCCGGGACAGGGGGCTGGCTACACCTTC.

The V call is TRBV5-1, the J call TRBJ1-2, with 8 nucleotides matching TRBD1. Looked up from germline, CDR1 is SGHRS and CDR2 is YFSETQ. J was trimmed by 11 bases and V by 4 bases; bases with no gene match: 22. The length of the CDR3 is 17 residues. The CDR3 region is CASSESGGNLRIVNYTF. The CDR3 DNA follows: TGCGCCAGCAGCGAATCAGGGGGCAACCTCCGGATTGTCAATTACACCTTC.

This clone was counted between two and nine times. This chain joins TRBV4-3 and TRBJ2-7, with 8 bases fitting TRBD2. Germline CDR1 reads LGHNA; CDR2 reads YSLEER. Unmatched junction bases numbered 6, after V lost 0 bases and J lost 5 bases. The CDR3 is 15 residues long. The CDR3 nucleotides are TGCGCCAGCAGCCAAGATCAGGGGACTAGTGACGAGCAGTACTTC. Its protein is CASSQDQGTSDEQYF.

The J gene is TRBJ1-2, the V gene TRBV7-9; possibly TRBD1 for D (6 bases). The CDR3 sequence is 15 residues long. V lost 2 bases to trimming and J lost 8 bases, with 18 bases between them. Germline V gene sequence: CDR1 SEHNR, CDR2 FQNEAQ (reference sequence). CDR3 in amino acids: CASSLPRGTVGGYTF. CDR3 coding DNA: TGTGCCAGCAGCTTACCCAGGGGAACGGTCGGGGGCTACACCTTC.

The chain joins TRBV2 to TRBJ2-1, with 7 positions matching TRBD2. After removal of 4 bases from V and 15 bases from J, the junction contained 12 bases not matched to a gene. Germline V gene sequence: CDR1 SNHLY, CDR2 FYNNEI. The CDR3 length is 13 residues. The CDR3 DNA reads TGTGCCAGCAGTGCCTCAGGACTAGGTCGTCGGTTCTTC. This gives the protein CASSASGLGRRFF.

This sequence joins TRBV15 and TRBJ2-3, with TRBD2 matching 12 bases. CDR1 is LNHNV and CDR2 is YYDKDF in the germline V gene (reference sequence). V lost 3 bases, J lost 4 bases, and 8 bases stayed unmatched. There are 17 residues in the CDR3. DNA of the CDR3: TGTGCCACCAGCAGCTTTCCTACTAGCGGGGGGCCAGATACGCAGTATTTT. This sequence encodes CATSSFPTSGGPDTQYF.

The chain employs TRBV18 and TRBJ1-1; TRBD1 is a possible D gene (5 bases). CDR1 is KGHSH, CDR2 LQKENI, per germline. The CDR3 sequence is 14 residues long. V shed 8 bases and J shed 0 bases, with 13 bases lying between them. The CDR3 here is CASPRDSLNTEAFF. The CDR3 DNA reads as TGTGCCAGCCCCCGCGACAGCTTGAACACTGAAGCTTTCTTT.